This TCR beta chain was recovered during a study of PD-L1 blockade in urothelial cancer. Overall study: In the patient group, about 90% of the roughly 29 were males with bladder-origin urothelial cancer. A median of about 130,000 T cells was found in the blood samples.

Clones were sequenced by immunoSEQ multiplex PCR, and TCRdb holds only the in-frame ones, with some missing. Among around 120,000 clones listed, about 85% were seen once. Patient disease was locally advanced or metastatic urothelial carcinoma. Each individual provided 1 to 8 samples (taken pretreatment and on-treatment). Germline values: CDR1 MNHNS, CDR2 SASEGT. J was trimmed by 0 bases and V by 3 bases; bases with no gene match: 4. The CDR3 spans 15 residues. The chain links TRBV6-1 to TRBJ2-7, with 8 bases lining up with TRBD2. This clonotype was obtained from a man aged 45-65 years with urothelial cancer. Sequencing was performed on PBMCs, taken around atezolizumab (anti-PD-L1) treatment. The CDR3, as DNA: TGTGCCAGCAGTGACCCGGGGGGGCGCTCCTACGAGCAGTACTTC. Amino acids: CASSDPGGRSYEQYF.